This TCR beta chain was documented in a study of Ad26.COV2.S vaccination and SARS-CoV-2 variants. The CDR3 sequence is 14 residues long. J gave up 2 bases and V 6 bases, and 3 bases lay outside the gene matches. Germline CDR1 reads ENHRY; CDR2 reads SYGVKD. The method was immunoSEQ multiplex PCR; TCRdb's version includes in-frame clones alone and lacks a portion of them. Here the sample spans roughly 420,000 clones, roughly 90% being singletons. Treatment specified: roughly 18 received Ad26.COV2.S at low or high dose, single or two shots; 5 received placebo; per-sample allocation not given. On day 63 after the first injection, vaccine and placebo recipients gave samples.

This rearrangement joins TRBV10-3 to TRBJ1-3; 8 bases line up with TRBD1. The TCR sequence derives from a person between 18 and 60 years old who received the Ad26.COV2.S COVID-19 vaccine or a placebo. Material: peripheral blood, obtained in a trial of Ad26.COV2.S vaccine versus placebo. The CDR3 DNA sequence: TGTGCCATCAGGATGACAGGGGCTGGAAACACCATATATTTT. Amino acid sequence: CAIRMTGAGNTIYF.